One sample yielded the 25 T cell receptor beta chains listed below, sequenced in a study of T cell responses to AZD1222 COVID-19 vaccine. The assay was immunoSEQ multiplex PCR, and TCRdb's table has in-frame clones only and misses some. In the table there are some 130,000 clones, over 75% of which are singletons. Sequences were derived from peripheral blood, sampled on day 0 of AZD1222 vaccination. The receptors derive from an adult in good health.

The J gene is TRBJ1-6, the V gene TRBV28; perhaps TRBD1 as D (6 bases). This CDR3 is built from 17 residues. Germline CDR1 MDHEN, CDR2 SYDVKM. V gave up 2 bases and J gave up 2 bases, with 13 bases separating them. In nucleotides, the CDR3 is TGTGCCAGCAGTTTAATGCAGGGGCGAGCCTATAATTCACCCCTCCACTTT. Its translation is CASSLMQGRAYNSPLHF.

This clone was seen once. The gene calls are TRBV6-5 and TRBJ2-7; D could derive from TRBD1 or TRBD2 (5 bases each). Deletions cut 6 bases from V and 6 bases from J, with 12 bases between. The CDR3 contains 12 residues. The germline V gene has CDR1 MNHEY and CDR2 SVGAGI. The CDR3 bases are TGTGCCAGCAGCCTGACTGGGGGCGAGCAGTACTTC. It yields the protein CASSLTGGEQYF.

The rearrangement uses TRBV10-2 and TRBJ1-6, with D hard to call. The CDR3 has 15 residues. Germline V gene lookup returns CDR1 WSHSY and CDR2 SAAADI. Between the trimmed V and J ends, which lost 2 bases and 0 bases, there was a span of 5 bases. The CDR3 region is CASSEINSYNSPLHF. CDR3 sequence (DNA): TGCGCCAGCAGTGAGATTAACTCCTATAATTCACCCCTCCACTTT.

This chain connects TRBV18 to TRBJ2-1, with a weak D call TRBD2 (6 bases). The V and J ends lost 1 base and 4 bases respectively, with 11 bases between them. This CDR3 region has 15 residues. Germline-derived CDR1 and CDR2 are KGHSH and LQKENI. The CDR3 loop is CASSPLGSDYNEQFF. DNA of the CDR3: TGTGCCAGCTCACCACTCGGGAGTGATTACAATGAGCAGTTCTTC.

The rearrangement uses TRBV6-5 and TRBJ1-2, with D maybe TRBD1 (5 bases). The germline CDR1 and CDR2 sequences are MNHEY and SVGAGI. The CDR3 sequence is 15 residues long. V was trimmed by 7 bases and J by 6 bases, leaving 21 bases between them. The CDR3, as DNA: TGTGCCAGCATTCAAGACGGGACTTTAGGAGATGGCTACACCTTC. It yields the protein CASIQDGTLGDGYTF.

The chain is built from TRBV5-6 and TRBJ2-1; weak D call: TRBD1 (6 bases). The ends were cut back, 2 bases at V and 0 bases at J, with 15 bases in the middle. Germline V gene data show CDR1 as SGHDT and CDR2 as YYEEEE. The CDR3 extends over 17 amino acids. DNA of the CDR3: TGTGCCAGCAGCTTCGGTCCTAGGGGGAGCTCCTACAATGAGCAGTTCTTC. The encoded protein is CASSFGPRGSSYNEQFF. Filled out from reference TRBV5-6 and TRBJ2-1, the complete variable domain reads DAGVTQSPTHLIKTRGQQVTLRCSPKSGHDTVSWYQQALGQGPQFIFQYYEEEERQRGNFPDRFSGHQFPNYSSELNVNALLLGDSALYLCASSFGPRGSSYNEQFFGPGTRLTVL.

The DNA for the CDR3 is TGTGCCAGCAGCTACCACTACAATGAGCAGTTCTTC. It yields the protein CASSYHYNEQFF. This rearrangement joins TRBV11-3 to TRBJ2-1, with D uncertain. This CDR3 contains 12 residues. Trimming took 4 bases from V and 3 from J, leaving 4 bases between them. Germline V gives CDR1 SGHNT, CDR2 YENEEA. The complete variable domain, with remaining parts taken from reference TRBV11-3 and TRBJ2-1, reads EAGVVQSPRYKIIEKKQPVAFWCNPISGHNTLYWYLQNLGQGPELLIRYENEEAVDDSQLPKDRFSAERLKGVDSTLKIQPAELGDSAVYLCASSYHYNEQFFGPGTRLTVL.

The DNA for the CDR3 is TGCGCCAGCAGCTTGGCCGGGACAGGGGGCGAAGGCTACACCTTC. This gives the protein CASSLAGTGGEGYTF. This sequence joins TRBV5-1 and TRBJ1-2, with 12 bases identical to TRBD1. J lost 8 bases, V lost 0 bases, and 5 bases had no gene match. Germline V gene data show CDR1 as SGHRS and CDR2 as YFSETQ. CDR3 length equals 15 residues.

The chain recombines TRBV11-2 with TRBJ2-3, with D tentatively TRBD2 (6 bases). The CDR3 sequence is 14 residues long. CDR1 SGHAT and CDR2 FQNNGV come from the germline V gene. The V end was cut by 5 bases, the J end by 1 base, with 10 bases between. As DNA, the CDR3 is TGTGCCAGCAGCCCGCGACTAGGCACAGATACGCAGTATTTT. This codes for CASSPRLGTDTQYF.

This chain links TRBV5-4 with TRBJ2-2, with D perhaps matching TRBD1 (7 bases). Trimming pared 8 bases from V and 3 bases from J, leaving 17 bases between. Germline-derived CDR1 and CDR2 are SGHNT and YYREEE (reference sequence). This CDR3 is 15 amino acids long. CDR3 loop: CASQAGGLDTGELFF. CDR3 DNA sequence: TGTGCCAGTCAAGCAGGGGGGTTAGACACCGGGGAGCTGTTTTTT.

This sequence joins TRBV5-1 and TRBJ1-5; 7 bases line up with TRBD1. V gave up 4 bases and J gave up 7 bases; unmatched junction bases: 11. The germline V gene has CDR1 SGHRS and CDR2 YFSETQ. This CDR3 comprises 15 residues. The CDR3 reads CASSPTGNVQQPQHF. The CDR3 bases are TGCGCCAGCAGCCCGACAGGGAATGTCCAACAGCCCCAGCATTTT.

The chain uses TRBV20-1 and TRBJ1-5; no firm D call. CDR3 size: 13 residues. V was shortened by 3 bases and J by 3 bases, with 9 bases between the two germline ends. Germline V gene sequence: CDR1 DFQATT, CDR2 SNEGSKA (reference sequence). CDR3 loop: CSASGANNQPQHF. The CDR3 nucleotides are TGCAGTGCTAGTGGTGCCAACAATCAGCCCCAGCATTTT.

The chain couples TRBV29-1 to TRBJ1-5; D may be TRBD1 (5 bases). Trimming pared 5 bases from V and 3 bases from J, leaving 14 bases between. The germline V gene has CDR1 SQVTM and CDR2 ANQGSEA. The CDR3 covers 14 residues. CDR3 in amino acids: CSVSEGKYNQPQHF. The CDR3 nucleotides read TGCAGCGTTTCGGAGGGGAAGTACAATCAGCCCCAGCATTTT.

The gene calls are TRBV25-1 and TRBJ1-4; 7 bases line up with TRBD1. With V trimmed by 8 bases and J by 3 bases, 9 bases remained unmatched. The CDR3 contains 15 residues. Germline values: CDR1 MGHDK, CDR2 SYGVNS. The CDR3 loop reads CASQTGLNPNEKLFF. CDR3 bases: TGTGCCAGCCAGACAGGGCTAAACCCTAATGAAAAACTGTTTTTT.

The CDR3 DNA reads TGTGCCAGCAGCCCACCGGAGCGGCGGCGACTCTCCTACAATGAGCAGTTCTTC. As protein: CASSPPERRRLSYNEQFF. The chain has TRBV3-1 (or the pseudogene TRBV3-2) and TRBJ2-1, with D possibly TRBD2 on 5 matching bases. V was cut by 4 bases and J by 0 bases, with 19 bases left in between. This CDR3 spans 18 amino acids. In germline, CDR1 is LGHDT, CDR2 YNNKEL (reference sequence).

The chain combines TRBV5-1 with TRBJ2-7; D is perhaps TRBD1 (5 bases). The CDR3 has 15 amino acids. Trimming cost V 4 bases and J 0 bases, with 14 bases left between them. Germline lookup yields CDR1 SGHRS and CDR2 YFSETQ. CDR3 residues: CASSQKTVPSYEQYF. CDR3 in DNA: TGCGCCAGCAGCCAAAAGACAGTTCCCTCCTACGAGCAGTACTTC.

The chain links TRBV28 to TRBJ2-4; 7 bases map to TRBD1. With V trimmed by 3 bases and J by 7 bases, 9 bases remained unmatched. The CDR3 spans 15 residues. Per the germline V gene, CDR1 is MDHEN and CDR2 is SYDVKM. The CDR3 DNA reads TGTGCCAGCAGTTTGACTCAGACAGGGACGAACATTCAGTACTTC. This gives the protein CASSLTQTGTNIQYF.

J is TRBJ2-7 and V is TRBV6-2 or TRBV6-3, with TRBD2 matching 13 bases. V dropped 4 bases and J dropped 4; count of bases not matched to a gene: 7. Germline CDR1 MNHEY, CDR2 SVGEGT. The CDR3 is made up of 16 amino acids. The CDR3 DNA reads as TGTGCCAGCAGTTCCGGACTAGCGGGAGTTGCTTACGAGCAGTACTTC. It codes for CASSSGLAGVAYEQYF.

Concerning this clone itself: Other DNA variants within this sample encode the same CDR3. V gene TRBV6-5 combines with J gene TRBJ2-7; a possible D gene is TRBD1 (6 bases). The CDR3 spans 15 residues. The germline CDR1 and CDR2 sequences are MNHEY and SVGAGI. With 2 bases removed from V and 2 bases from J, the gap between germline ends came to 13 bases. The CDR3 DNA sequence: TGTGCCAGCAGTTACACGGGGACACCTACCTACGAGCAGTACTTC. Translation: CASSYTGTPTYEQYF.

This chain joins TRBV6-1 and TRBJ1-1; a possible D gene is TRBD1 (5 bases). V was pared by 2 bases and J by 0 bases, with 13 bases between. This CDR3 has 16 amino acids. CDR1 and CDR2 from the germline V gene are MNHNS and SASEGT. The CDR3 is CASSEPVVGVNTEAFF. The DNA for the CDR3 is TGTGCCAGCAGTGAACCAGTTGTAGGGGTGAACACTGAAGCTTTCTTT.

This chain connects TRBV3-1 (or the pseudogene TRBV3-2) to TRBJ2-3; 12 positions match TRBD1. CDR3 size: 16 residues. J lost 4 bases, V lost 4 bases, and 6 bases had no gene match. Germline lookup yields CDR1 LGHDT and CDR2 YNNKEL (reference sequence). The DNA of the CDR3 is TGTGCCAGCAGCCCTGGGACAGGGGGCCGTGCAGATACGCAGTATTTT. Translation gives CASSPGTGGRADTQYF.

Details on this clone: A junction boundary mismatches the germline segment, possibly from a read error. This chain joins TRBV3-1 (or the pseudogene TRBV3-2) and TRBJ2-1, with 9 bases fitting TRBD2. The germline gives CDR1 LGHDT, CDR2 YNNKEL (reference sequence). The CDR3 is 13 amino acids. CDR3 in amino acids: CASSQVSAGGLVF. CDR3 sequence (DNA): TGTGCCAGCAGCCAAGTATCCGCGGGAGGGCTGGTCTTC.

The chain employs TRBV1 and TRBJ2-2; TRBD2, the table's D call, was not compared with the DNA. TRBV1 counts as a pseudogene. The CDR3 loop spans 19 amino acids. CDR3 nucleotides: TGCACCAGCAGCCCCCGCGGACTAGCGGGAGGGCTAAGCACCGGGGAGCTGTTTTTT. Residues: CTSSPRGLAGGLSTGELFF.

Worth noting for this clone: The same CDR3 can be traced to other DNA sequences in this sample. The J gene is TRBJ2-3, the V gene TRBV6-5, with D tentatively TRBD2 (5 bases). Between the trimmed V and J ends, which lost 4 bases and 4 bases, there was a span of 9 bases. The CDR3 loop spans 13 amino acids. The germline CDR1 and CDR2 sequences are MNHEY and SVGAGI. The CDR3 sequence is CASSSLGADTQYF. The CDR3 coding sequence is TGTGCCAGCAGTTCCTTGGGAGCAGATACGCAGTATTTT.

The rearrangement joins TRBV5-1 to TRBJ2-7; 10 bases are shared with TRBD1. The V gene's germline CDR1 is SGHRS and CDR2 YFSETQ. The CDR3 loop spans 14 amino acids. The V gene end was trimmed by 4 bases and the J gene end by 4 bases; junction bases not matched to a gene: 5. The CDR3 protein is CASSIGQGGYEQYF. The CDR3 DNA reads as TGCGCCAGCAGCATCGGACAGGGGGGATACGAGCAGTACTTC.